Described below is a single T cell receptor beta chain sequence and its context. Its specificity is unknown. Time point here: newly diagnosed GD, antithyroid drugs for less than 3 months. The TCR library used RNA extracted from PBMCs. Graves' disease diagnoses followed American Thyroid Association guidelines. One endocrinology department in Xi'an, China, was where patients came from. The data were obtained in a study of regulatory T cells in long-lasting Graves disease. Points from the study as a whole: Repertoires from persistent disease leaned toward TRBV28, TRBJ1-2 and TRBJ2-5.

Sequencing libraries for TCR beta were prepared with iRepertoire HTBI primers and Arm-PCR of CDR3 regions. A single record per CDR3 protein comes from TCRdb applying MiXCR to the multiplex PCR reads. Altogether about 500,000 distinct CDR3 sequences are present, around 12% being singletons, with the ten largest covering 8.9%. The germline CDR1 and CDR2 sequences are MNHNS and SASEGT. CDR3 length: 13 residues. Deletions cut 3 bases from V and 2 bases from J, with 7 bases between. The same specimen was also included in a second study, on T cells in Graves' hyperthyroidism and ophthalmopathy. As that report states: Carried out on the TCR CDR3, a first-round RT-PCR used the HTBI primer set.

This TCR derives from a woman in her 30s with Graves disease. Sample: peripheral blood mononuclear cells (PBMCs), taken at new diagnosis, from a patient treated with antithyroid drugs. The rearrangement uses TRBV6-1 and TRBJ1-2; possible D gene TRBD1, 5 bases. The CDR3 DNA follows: TGTGCCAGCAGTGACAGGGAGAACTATGGCTACACCTTC. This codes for CASSDRENYGYTF.